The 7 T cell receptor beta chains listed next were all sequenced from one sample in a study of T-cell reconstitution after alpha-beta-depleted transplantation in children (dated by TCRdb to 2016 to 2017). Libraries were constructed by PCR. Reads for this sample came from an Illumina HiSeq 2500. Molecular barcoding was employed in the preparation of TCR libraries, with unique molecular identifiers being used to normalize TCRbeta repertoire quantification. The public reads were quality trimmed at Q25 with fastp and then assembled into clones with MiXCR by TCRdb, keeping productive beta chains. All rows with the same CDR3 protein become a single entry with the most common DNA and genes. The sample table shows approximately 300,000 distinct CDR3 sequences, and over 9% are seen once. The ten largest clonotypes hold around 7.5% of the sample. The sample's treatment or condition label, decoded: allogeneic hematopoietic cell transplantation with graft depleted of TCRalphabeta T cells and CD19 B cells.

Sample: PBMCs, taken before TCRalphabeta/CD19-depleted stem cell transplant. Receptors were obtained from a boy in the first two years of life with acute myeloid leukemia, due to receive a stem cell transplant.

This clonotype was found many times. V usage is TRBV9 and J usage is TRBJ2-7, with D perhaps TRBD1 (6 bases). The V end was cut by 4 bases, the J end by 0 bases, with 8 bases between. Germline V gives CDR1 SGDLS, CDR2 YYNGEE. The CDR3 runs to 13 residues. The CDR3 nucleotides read TGTGCCAGCAGCCGGGACACCTCCTACGAGCAGTACTTC. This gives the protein CASSRDTSYEQYF.

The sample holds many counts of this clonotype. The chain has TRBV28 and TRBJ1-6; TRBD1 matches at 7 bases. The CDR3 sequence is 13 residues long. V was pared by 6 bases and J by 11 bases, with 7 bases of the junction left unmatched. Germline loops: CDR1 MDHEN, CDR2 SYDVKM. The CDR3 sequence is CASRYRGRPPLHF. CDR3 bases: TGTGCCAGCAGGTACAGGGGTAGGCCACCCCTCCACTTT.

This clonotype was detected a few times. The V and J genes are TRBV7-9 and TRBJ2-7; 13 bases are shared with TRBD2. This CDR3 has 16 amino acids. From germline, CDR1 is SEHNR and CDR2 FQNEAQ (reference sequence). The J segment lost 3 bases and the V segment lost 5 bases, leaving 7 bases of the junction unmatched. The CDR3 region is CASSTRTSGGNYEQYF. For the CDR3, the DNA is TGTGCCAGCAGCACCCGGACTAGCGGGGGCAACTACGAGCAGTACTTC.

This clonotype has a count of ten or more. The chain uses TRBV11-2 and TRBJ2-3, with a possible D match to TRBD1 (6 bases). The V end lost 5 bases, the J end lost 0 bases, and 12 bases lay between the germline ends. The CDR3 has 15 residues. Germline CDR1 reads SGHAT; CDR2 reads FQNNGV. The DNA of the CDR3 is TGTGCCAGCAGCCAAAACAGGGCTAGCACAGATACGCAGTATTTT. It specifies CASSQNRASTDTQYF. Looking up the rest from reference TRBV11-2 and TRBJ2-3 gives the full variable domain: EAGVAQSPRYKIIEKRQSVAFWCNPISGHATLYWYQQILGQGPKLLIQFQNNGVVDDSQLPKDRFSAERLKGVDSTLKIQPAKLEDSAVYLCASSQNRASTDTQYFGPGTRLTVL.

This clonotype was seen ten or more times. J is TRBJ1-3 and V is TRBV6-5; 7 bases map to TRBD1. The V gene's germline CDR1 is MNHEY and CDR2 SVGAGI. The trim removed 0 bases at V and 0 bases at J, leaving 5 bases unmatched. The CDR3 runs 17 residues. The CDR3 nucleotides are TGTGCCAGCAGTTACTCCCGACAGGGCCGCTCTGGAAACACCATATATTTT. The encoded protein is CASSYSRQGRSGNTIYF.

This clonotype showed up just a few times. The CDR3 DNA sequence: TGTGCCAGCAGATTTTCTAGCGGGAGCGTCTACAATGAGCAGTTCTTC. As protein: CASRFSSGSVYNEQFF. V usage is TRBV11-2 and J usage is TRBJ2-1, with 10 bases matching TRBD2. Per germline, CDR1 SGHAT and CDR2 FQNNGV. J was trimmed by 3 bases and V by 6 bases; bases with no gene match: 8. The CDR3 is made up of 16 amino acids.

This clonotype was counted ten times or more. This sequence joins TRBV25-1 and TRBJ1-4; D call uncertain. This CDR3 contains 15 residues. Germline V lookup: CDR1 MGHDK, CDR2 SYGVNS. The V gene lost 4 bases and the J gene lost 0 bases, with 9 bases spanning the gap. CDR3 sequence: CASSGPGATNEKLFF. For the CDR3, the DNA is TGTGCCAGCAGTGGCCCTGGAGCAACTAATGAAAAACTGTTTTTT. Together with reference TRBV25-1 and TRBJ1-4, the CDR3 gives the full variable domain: EADIYQTPRYLVIGTGKKITLECSQTMGHDKMYWYQQDPGMELHLIHYSYGVNSTEKGDLSSESTVSRIRTEHFPLTLESARPSHTSQYLCASSGPGATNEKLFFGSGTQLSVL.